This is a list of T cell receptor beta chains from one sample in a study of T cell changes during pregnancy in multiple sclerosis. Measured with immunoSEQ multiplex PCR; TCRdb has only the in-frame clones, and not every one. The table shows roughly 60,000 clones, with over 85% occurring only once. Sample: peripheral blood, taken in the second trimester of pregnancy. These receptors were taken from a female donor with multiple sclerosis, enrolled in a pregnancy study. Both conserved end residues are part of each CDR3. A D gene is named only where the DNA matches it firmly.

j_call | cdr3_length | d_call | v_call | cdr3_aa
TRBJ1-5 | 12 | - | TRBV7-9 | CASSSVNQPQHF
TRBJ2-1 | 16 | TRBD2 | TRBV5-1 | CASSLLVAGSMDEQFF
TRBJ1-6 | 14 | TRBD1 | TRBV6-1 | CASNPGQDNSPLHF
TRBJ2-3 | 14 | TRBD1 | TRBV5-8 | CASSLDRGKDTQYF
TRBJ2-7 | 14 | TRBD2 | TRBV7-2 | CASSLAEGGYEQYF
TRBJ2-1 | 17 | - | TRBV5-1 | CASSSQAKQRVYNEQFF
TRBJ2-2 | 13 | - | TRBV12-2 | CARTSGSTGELFF
TRBJ2-7 | 16 | TRBD1 | TRBV30 | CAWSVRVTGDSYEQYF
TRBJ1-6 | 17 | - | TRBV6-1 | CASSEGPEISGNSPLHF
TRBJ2-7 | 14 | TRBD2 | TRBV5-6 | CASSLRTSGRDRYF
TRBJ2-2 | 12 | - | TRBV19 | CAGARETGELFF
TRBJ2-7 | 13 | TRBD2 | TRBV19 | CAQSGSRASEQYF
TRBJ1-1 | 14 | - | TRBV12-5 | CASGFRASYAEAFF
TRBJ2-1 | 14 | - | TRBV4-3 | CASSQESGDNEQFF
TRBJ2-1 | 15 | TRBD2 | TRBV28 | CASSTAGGSYNEQFF
TRBJ2-7 | 19 | TRBD2 | TRBV23-1 | CASSQFPCCPGLNPYEQYF
TRBJ2-6 | 17 | TRBD1 | TRBV5-1 | CASELGTGGAGANVLTF
TRBJ1-5 | 13 | - | TRBV7-2 | CASSQQGFEPQHF